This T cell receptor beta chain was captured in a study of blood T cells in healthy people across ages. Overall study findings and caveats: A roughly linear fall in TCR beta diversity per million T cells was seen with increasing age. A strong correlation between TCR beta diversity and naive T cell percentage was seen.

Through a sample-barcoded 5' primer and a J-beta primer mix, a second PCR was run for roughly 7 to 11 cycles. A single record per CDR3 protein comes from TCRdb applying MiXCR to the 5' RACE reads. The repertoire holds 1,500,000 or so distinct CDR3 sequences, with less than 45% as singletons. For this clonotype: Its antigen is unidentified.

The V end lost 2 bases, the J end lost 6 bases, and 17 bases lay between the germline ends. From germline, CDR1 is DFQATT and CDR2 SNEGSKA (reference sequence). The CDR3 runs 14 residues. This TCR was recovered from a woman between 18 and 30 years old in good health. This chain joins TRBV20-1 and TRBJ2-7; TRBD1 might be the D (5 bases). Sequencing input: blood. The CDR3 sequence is CSARSQVVSPEQYF. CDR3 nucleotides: TGCAGTGCTAGATCACAGGTTGTGAGCCCCGAGCAGTACTTC.